Listed here are 4 T cell receptor beta chains from one sample, sequenced in a study of Graves' ophthalmopathy and Graves' hyperthyroidism. Amplification of the TCR beta CDR3 regions used RNA transcripts (as template). Investigators did first-round RT-PCR with HTBI primers, then second-round multiplex PCR. Each CDR3 protein gets one entry after TCRdb re-called the multiplex PCR reads with MiXCR. The data show 580,000 or so distinct CDR3 sequences, 39% seen once. Material for sequencing was peripheral blood or thyroid tissue (not recorded which). All receptors derive from an adult man with Graves' hyperthyroidism.

This clonotype was detected ten times or more. This rearrangement joins TRBV3-1 to TRBJ1-6; D not resolved. V was clipped by 4 bases and J by 7 bases, with 17 bases between them. CDR3 length: 16 amino acids. Germline lookup yields CDR1 LGHDT and CDR2 YNNKEL (reference sequence). The CDR3 spells CASSPTAWSGNSPLHF. CDR3 coding DNA: TGTGCCAGCAGCCCAACCGCCTGGTCGGGAAATTCACCCCTCCACTTT.

In this sample, this clonotype turned up many times. The chain employs TRBV28 and TRBJ1-5; unclear D gene. Between the trimmed V and J ends, which lost 6 bases and 2 bases, there was a span of 11 bases. Germline CDR1 and CDR2: MDHEN and SYDVKM. CDR3 length: 14 amino acids. CDR3 coding DNA: TGTGCCAGCAGACCCCTCCTTCGCAATCAGCCCCAGCATTTT. It is translated as CASRPLLRNQPQHF.

The sample holds many counts of this clonotype. V is TRBV29-1 and J is TRBJ1-4; 9 nucleotides agree with TRBD1. This CDR3 is built from 16 residues. Germline V gene data show CDR1 as SQVTM and CDR2 as ANQGSEA. The V and J ends lost 6 bases and 0 bases, in that order; junction bases with no gene match: 8. CDR3 in amino acids: CSVPDRGFTTNEKLFF. The CDR3 DNA follows: TGCAGCGTCCCGGACAGGGGATTCACAACTAATGAAAAACTGTTTTTT.

This clonotype was counted at least ten times. This chain connects TRBV7-8 to TRBJ1-4; D is unresolved. Per the germline V gene, CDR1 is SGHVS and CDR2 is FQNEAQ. The ends were cut back, 2 bases at V and 12 bases at J, with 13 bases in the middle. The CDR3 covers 13 residues. The CDR3 DNA reads as TGTGCCAGCAGCTTAACGGGATTTGGAGAACTGTTTTTT. Translating gives CASSLTGFGELFF.